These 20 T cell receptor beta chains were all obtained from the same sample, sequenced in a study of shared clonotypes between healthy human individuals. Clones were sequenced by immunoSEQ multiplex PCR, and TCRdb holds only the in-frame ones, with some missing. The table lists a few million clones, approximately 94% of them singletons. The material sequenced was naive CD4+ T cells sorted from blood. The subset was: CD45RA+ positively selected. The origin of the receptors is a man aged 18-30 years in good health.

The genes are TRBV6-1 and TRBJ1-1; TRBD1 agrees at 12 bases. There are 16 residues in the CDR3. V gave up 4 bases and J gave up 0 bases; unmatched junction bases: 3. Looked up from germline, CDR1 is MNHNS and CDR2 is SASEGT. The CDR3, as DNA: TGTGCCAGCAGTGTTGGGACAGGGGGCATGAACACTGAAGCTTTCTTT. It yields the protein CASSVGTGGMNTEAFF.

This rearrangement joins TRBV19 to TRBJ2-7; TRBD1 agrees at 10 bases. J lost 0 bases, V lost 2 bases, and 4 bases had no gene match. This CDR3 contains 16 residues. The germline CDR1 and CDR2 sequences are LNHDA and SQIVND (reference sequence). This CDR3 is CASSIRWTGGSYEQYF. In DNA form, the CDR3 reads TGTGCCAGTAGTATAAGATGGACAGGGGGCTCCTACGAGCAGTACTTC.

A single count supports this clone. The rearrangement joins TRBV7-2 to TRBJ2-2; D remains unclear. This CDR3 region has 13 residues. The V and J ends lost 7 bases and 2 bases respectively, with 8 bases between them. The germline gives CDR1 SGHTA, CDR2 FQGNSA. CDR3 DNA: TGTGCCAGCACTTCGGTCAACACCGGGGAGCTGTTTTTT. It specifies CASTSVNTGELFF.

DNA of the CDR3: TGTGCCAGTAGTATGACAGGGGGGGTTGAAAAACTGTTTTTT. This codes for CASSMTGGVEKLFF. The genes are TRBV19 and TRBJ1-4; 9 nucleotides align to TRBD1. CDR3 length: 14 residues. Per the germline V gene, CDR1 is LNHDA and CDR2 is SQIVND (reference sequence). V trimming: 3 bases; J trimming: 7 bases; junction bases outside the gene matches: 3. The variable domain in full, with the rest retrieved from reference TRBV19 and TRBJ1-4, is DGGITQSPKYLFRKEGQNVTLSCEQNLNHDAMYWYRQDPGQGLRLIYYSQIVNDFQKGDIAEGYSVSREKKESFPLTVTSAQKNPTAFYLCASSMTGGVEKLFFGSGTQLSVL.

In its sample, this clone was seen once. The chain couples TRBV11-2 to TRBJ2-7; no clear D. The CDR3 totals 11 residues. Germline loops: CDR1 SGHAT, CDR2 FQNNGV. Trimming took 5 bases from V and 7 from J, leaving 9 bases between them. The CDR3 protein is CASSPMKEQYF. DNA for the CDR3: TGTGCCAGCAGCCCGATGAAGGAGCAGTACTTC. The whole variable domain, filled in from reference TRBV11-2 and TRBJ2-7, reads EAGVAQSPRYKIIEKRQSVAFWCNPISGHATLYWYQQILGQGPKLLIQFQNNGVVDDSQLPKDRFSAERLKGVDSTLKIQPAKLEDSAVYLCASSPMKEQYFGPGTRLTVT.

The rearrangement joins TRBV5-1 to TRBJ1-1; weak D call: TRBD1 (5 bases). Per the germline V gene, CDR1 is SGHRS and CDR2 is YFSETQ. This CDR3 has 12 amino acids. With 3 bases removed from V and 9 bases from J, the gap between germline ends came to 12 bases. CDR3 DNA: TGCGCCAGCAGCTCCGGGACTCCTAAAGCTTTCTTT. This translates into CASSSGTPKAFF.

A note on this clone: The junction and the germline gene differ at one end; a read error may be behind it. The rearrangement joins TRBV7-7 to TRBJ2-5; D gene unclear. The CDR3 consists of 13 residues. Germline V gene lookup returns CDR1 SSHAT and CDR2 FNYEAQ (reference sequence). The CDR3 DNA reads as TGTGCTAGCAGCCCATCGGAGCAAGAGACCCAGTACTTC. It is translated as CASSPSEQETQYF.

This CDR3 reads CASSLAGDGTVSPLHF. CDR3 nucleotides: TGCGCCAGCAGCTTGGCCGGAGACGGGACTGTTTCACCCCTCCACTTT. The chain combines TRBV5-1 with TRBJ1-6; D might be TRBD1 (5 bases). The CDR3 extends over 16 amino acids. Trimming pared 0 bases from V and 9 bases from J, leaving 16 bases between. The germline CDR1 and CDR2 sequences are SGHRS and YFSETQ.

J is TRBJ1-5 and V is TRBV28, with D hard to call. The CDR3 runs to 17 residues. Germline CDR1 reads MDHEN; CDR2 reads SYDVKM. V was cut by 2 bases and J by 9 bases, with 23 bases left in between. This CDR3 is CASSLISRPGGYPPQHF. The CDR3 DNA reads TGTGCCAGCAGTTTAATCTCCCGACCTGGAGGGTATCCGCCCCAGCATTTT.

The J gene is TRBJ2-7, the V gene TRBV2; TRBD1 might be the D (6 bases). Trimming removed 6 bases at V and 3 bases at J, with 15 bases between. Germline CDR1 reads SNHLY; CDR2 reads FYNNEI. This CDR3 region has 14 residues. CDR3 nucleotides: TGTGCCAGCAGAAACCCTCTCAGGGGCTACGAGCAGTACTTC. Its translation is CASRNPLRGYEQYF.

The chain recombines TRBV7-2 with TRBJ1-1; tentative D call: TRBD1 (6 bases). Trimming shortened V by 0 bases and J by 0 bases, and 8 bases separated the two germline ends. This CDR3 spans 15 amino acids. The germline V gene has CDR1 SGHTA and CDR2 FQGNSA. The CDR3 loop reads CASSLAGQMNTEAFF. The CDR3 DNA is TGTGCCAGCAGCTTAGCCGGACAGATGAACACTGAAGCTTTCTTT.

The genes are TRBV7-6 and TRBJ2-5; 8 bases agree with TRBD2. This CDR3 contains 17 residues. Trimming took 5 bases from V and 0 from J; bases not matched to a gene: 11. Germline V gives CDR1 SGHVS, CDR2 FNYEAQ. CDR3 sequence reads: CASSLPLAGGNQETQYF. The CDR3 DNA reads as TGTGCCAGCAGCCTACCTCTAGCGGGCGGTAACCAAGAGACCCAGTACTTC. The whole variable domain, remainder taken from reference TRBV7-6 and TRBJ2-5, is GAGVSQSPRYKVTKRGQDVALRCDPISGHVSLYWYRQALGQGPEFLTYFNYEAQQDKSGLPNDRFSAERPEGSISTLTIQRTEQRDSAMYRCASSLPLAGGNQETQYFGPGTRLLVL.

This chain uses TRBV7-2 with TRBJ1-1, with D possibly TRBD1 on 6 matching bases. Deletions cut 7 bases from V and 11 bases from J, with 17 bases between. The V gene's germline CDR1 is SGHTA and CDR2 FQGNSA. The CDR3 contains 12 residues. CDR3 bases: TGTGCCAGCACCCTCCAGAAGGGGGAGGCTTTCTTT. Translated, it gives CASTLQKGEAFF.

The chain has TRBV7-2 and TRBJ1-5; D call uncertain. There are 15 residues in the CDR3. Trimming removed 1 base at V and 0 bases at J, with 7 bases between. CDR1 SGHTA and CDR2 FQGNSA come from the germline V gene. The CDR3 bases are TGTGCCAGCAGCTTAGGTCCCACTAGCAATCAGCCCCAGCATTTT. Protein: CASSLGPTSNQPQHF.

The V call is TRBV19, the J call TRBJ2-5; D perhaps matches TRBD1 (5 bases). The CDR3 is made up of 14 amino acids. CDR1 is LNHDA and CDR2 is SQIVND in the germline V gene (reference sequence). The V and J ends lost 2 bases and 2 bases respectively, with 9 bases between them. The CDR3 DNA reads TGTGCCAGTAGTATAATCCAGGGTCAAGAGACCCAGTACTTC. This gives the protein CASSIIQGQETQYF.

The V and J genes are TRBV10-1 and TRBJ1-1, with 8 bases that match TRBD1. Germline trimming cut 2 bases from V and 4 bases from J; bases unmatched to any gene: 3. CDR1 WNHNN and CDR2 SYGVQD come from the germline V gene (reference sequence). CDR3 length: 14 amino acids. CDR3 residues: CASSENRGGTEAFF. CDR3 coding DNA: TGCGCCAGCAGTGAGAACAGGGGGGGCACTGAAGCTTTCTTT.

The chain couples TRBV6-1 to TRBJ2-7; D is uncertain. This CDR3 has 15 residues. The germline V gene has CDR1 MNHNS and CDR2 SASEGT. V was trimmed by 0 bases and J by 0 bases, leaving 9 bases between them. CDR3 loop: CASSEARVISYEQYF. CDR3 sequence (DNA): TGTGCCAGCAGTGAAGCTCGGGTGATCTCCTACGAGCAGTACTTC.

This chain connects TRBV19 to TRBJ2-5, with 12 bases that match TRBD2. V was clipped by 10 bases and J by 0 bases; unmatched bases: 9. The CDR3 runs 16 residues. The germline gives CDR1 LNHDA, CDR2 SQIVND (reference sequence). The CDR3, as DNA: TGTGCCACCTCTAGCGGGAGGGCCCTGTACCAAGAGACCCAGTACTTC. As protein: CATSSGRALYQETQYF. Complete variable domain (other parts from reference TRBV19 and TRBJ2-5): DGGITQSPKYLFRKEGQNVTLSCEQNLNHDAMYWYRQDPGQGLRLIYYSQIVNDFQKGDIAEGYSVSREKKESFPLTVTSAQKNPTAFYLCATSSGRALYQETQYFGPGTRLLVL.

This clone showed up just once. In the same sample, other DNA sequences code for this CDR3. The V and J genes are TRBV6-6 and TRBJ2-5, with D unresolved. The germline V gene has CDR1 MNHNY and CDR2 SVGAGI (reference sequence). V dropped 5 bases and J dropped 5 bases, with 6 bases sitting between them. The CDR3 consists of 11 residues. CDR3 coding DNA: TGTGCCAGCAGTCCCCAGGAGACCCAGTACTTC. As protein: CASSPQETQYF.

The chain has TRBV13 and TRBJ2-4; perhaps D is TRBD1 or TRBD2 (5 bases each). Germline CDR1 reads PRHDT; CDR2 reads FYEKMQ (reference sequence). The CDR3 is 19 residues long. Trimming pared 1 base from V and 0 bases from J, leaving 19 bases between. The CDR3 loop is CASSLDGRMGERAKNIQYF. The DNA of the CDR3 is TGTGCCAGCAGCTTAGACGGTCGTATGGGGGAGAGAGCCAAAAACATTCAGTACTTC.